This T cell receptor (beta chain) originates from a study of blood T cell repertoires in COVID-19. Germline V CDR1 and CDR2: LGHDT, YNNKEL (reference sequence). The CDR3 runs to 20 residues. Trimming stripped 5 bases from V and 0 bases from J, with 26 bases between. Data came from immunoSEQ multiplex PCR; TCRdb stores just in-frame clones and leaves some out. The repertoire holds over 45,000 clones, approximately 89% seen once, with approximately 30% in the top ten. The chain uses TRBV3-1 (or the pseudogene TRBV3-2) and TRBJ1-5; tentative D call: TRBD1 (6 bases). The sequence came from a woman aged 80 or over with acute or convalescent COVID-19. Material for sequencing was peripheral blood. CDR3 bases: TGTGCCAGCAGCTATACAAAGAAGATTGGGACACTTAATAGCAATCAGCCCCAGCATTTT. Residues: CASSYTKKIGTLNSNQPQHF.